A selection of T cell receptor beta chains follows, all from one sample in a study of cytomegalovirus exposure and HLA in healthy donors. The protocol was immunoSEQ multiplex PCR, while the TCRdb copy is restricted to in-frame clones and leaves out a portion. Its table records about 160,000 clones. Sequencing was carried out using PBMCs. These receptors originate from a man in his thirties or forties in good health and CMV-seronegative. CDR3s include the opening cysteine and the closing phenylalanine or tryptophan. D genes are given only for firm matches.

d_call j_call v_call cdr3_nt cdr3_aa
- TRBJ2-7 TRBV4-3 TGCGCCAGCAGCCAAAGCCAGGGGTTCGCCTACGAGCAGTACTTC CASSQSQGFAYEQYF
- TRBJ2-3 TRBV19 TGTGCCAGTAGTATAGAAGGGCGGGGAAGCACAGATACGCAGTATTTT CASSIEGRGSTDTQYF
- TRBJ1-1 TRBV6-6 TGTGCCAGCAGTTACTCGAGGGGGGGAGCTTTCTTT CASSYSRGGAFF
- TRBJ1-1 TRBV5-1 TGCGCCAGCAGCTTGGACAGTATGAACACTGAAGCTTTCTTT CASSLDSMNTEAFF
- TRBJ1-2 TRBV28 TGTGCCAGCACAGGCGAACAGGCCCCAATCAACTATGGCTACACCTTC CASTGEQAPINYGYTF
- TRBJ1-1 TRBV29-1 TGCAGCGGTACAGGTATGATGAACACTGAAGCTTTCTTT CSGTGMMNTEAFF
- TRBJ1-1 TRBV5-1 TGCGCCAGCAGCGCAAGCACGGGGGGCACTGAAGCTTTCTTT CASSASTGGTEAFF
TRBD2 TRBJ2-1 TRBV27 TGTGCCAGCAGTTGGCGGACTAGCGGGAACAATGAGCAGTTCTTC CASSWRTSGNNEQFF
TRBD1 TRBJ2-3 TRBV29-1 TGCAGCGTTTGGGTGAGGCAGGGGGCTCCAGATACGCAGTATTTT CSVWVRQGAPDTQYF
TRBD1 TRBJ2-5 TRBV5-1 TGCGCCAGCAGCTTGGGACAGGGCGGGGAGACCCAGTACTTC CASSLGQGGETQYF
- TRBJ1-3 TRBV28 TGTGCCAGCAGTGCGACACGCTCCTCTGGAAACACCATATATTTT CASSATRSSGNTIYF
- TRBJ2-3 TRBV30 TGTGCCTGGAGTGGGGAAAGAGGGCCGACAGATACGCAGTATTTT CAWSGERGPTDTQYF
TRBD2 TRBJ2-1 TRBV19 TGTGCCAGTAGTCCAGAGACTAGCGGGTTGATCGATGAGCAGTTCTTC CASSPETSGLIDEQFF
TRBD1 TRBJ2-7 TRBV11-2 TGTGCCAGCAGCCGACCGACAGGGGGCTCCTACGAGCAGTACTTC CASSRPTGGSYEQYF
TRBD1 TRBJ1-1 TRBV5-1 TGCGCCAGCAGCTTGTCGACAGGGGGGAACACTGAAGCTTTCTTT CASSLSTGGNTEAFF
TRBD2 TRBJ2-7 TRBV7-2 TGTGCCAGCAGCTTAGGGGGACTAGGTCGGTACGAGCAGTACTTC CASSLGGLGRYEQYF
TRBD1 TRBJ2-7 TRBV7-9 TGTGCCAGCAGCCCCCGACAGGGGGGTCTTTTGGAGCAGTACTTC CASSPRQGGLLEQYF
TRBD1 TRBJ1-1 TRBV2 TGTGCCAGCAGTGGACAGGGGGCGCGGACTGAAGCTTTCTTT CASSGQGARTEAFF
TRBD2 TRBJ2-7 TRBV7-3 TGTGCCAGCAGCCATTCTAGCGGGACTTACGAGCAGTACTTC CASSHSSGTYEQYF
- TRBJ1-2 TRBV6-1 TGTGCCAGCAGTCCAAGCGGGGTTAACTATGGCTACACCTTC CASSPSGVNYGYTF
TRBD1 TRBJ1-1 TRBV19 TGTGCCAGTAGTATAACAGGGGAGGCCACTGAAGCTTTCTTT CASSITGEATEAFF
TRBD1 TRBJ1-1 TRBV5-4 TGTGCCAGCAGCTTGGGAAGGGGGCCTGAAGCTTTCTTT CASSLGRGPEAFF
- TRBJ1-1 TRBV4-1 TGCGCCAGCAGCCAAGTGTTCGGGCAGGGGAACACTGAAGCTTTCTTT CASSQVFGQGNTEAFF
- TRBJ2-1 TRBV12-5 TGTGCTAGTGCTCGGGACACGGCAGAGGAGCAGTTCTTC CASARDTAEEQFF
- TRBJ2-7 TRBV6-1 TGTGCCAGCAGTGAGCCCACAGGGCCCCTCTACGAGCAGTACTTC CASSEPTGPLYEQYF
TRBD2 TRBJ2-1 TRBV10-2 TGCGCCAGCAGTGATTTACCAGCGGGAGGGCCCAACTTTGTCAATGAGCAGTTCTTC CASSDLPAGGPNFVNEQFF
- TRBJ1-6 TRBV5-5 TGTGCCAGCAGCTCCCCGGGACACAGTTCACCCCTCCACTTT CASSSPGHSSPLHF
- TRBJ2-7 TRBV21-1 TGTGCCAGCAGCCGGGGAGGGAGTCACGAGCAGTACTTC CASSRGGSHEQYF
TRBD2 TRBJ2-5 TRBV7-9 TGTGCCAGCAGCCTAGCGGGAGCCCAGGAGACCCAGTACTTC CASSLAGAQETQYF
TRBD1 TRBJ1-2 TRBV13 TGTGCCAGCAGCTCCTCTCGGGAGGGGGCTGCCTATGGCTACACCTTC CASSSSREGAAYGYTF
- TRBJ1-5 TRBV7-2 TGTGCCAGCAGCTTTACAGGGTCATCCAATCAGCCCCAGCATTTT CASSFTGSSNQPQHF
- TRBJ1-5 TRBV2 TGTGCCAGCAGCCCGTTTACTGTCGGGAACCATCAGCCCCAGCATTTT CASSPFTVGNHQPQHF
TRBD1 TRBJ2-2 TRBV9 TGTGCCAGCAGCGTAAGGACAGGGACGAACACCGGGGAGCTGTTTTTT CASSVRTGTNTGELFF
- TRBJ1-5 TRBV28 TGTGCCAGCAGTCCCGGGGGTCGGAATCAGCCCCAGCATTTT CASSPGGRNQPQHF
- TRBJ1-1 TRBV28 TGTGCCAGCAGTTTTGTTCAGAACACTGAAGCTTTCTTT CASSFVQNTEAFF
- TRBJ2-6 TRBV12-5 TGTGCTAGTGGTTTGGTAATCAGGGGTGGTGGGGCCAACGTCCTGACTTTC CASGLVIRGGGANVLTF
- TRBJ1-1 TRBV5-1 TGCGCCAGCAAGCGGGGGGAGATTGACACTGAAGCTTTCTTT CASKRGEIDTEAFF
- TRBJ2-5 TRBV11-3 TGTGCCAGCAAATTAGCGGCGGAACAAGAGACCCAGTACTTC CASKLAAEQETQYF
TRBD2 TRBJ2-1 TRBV27 TGTGCCAGCAGTTTATCGAGACTAGCGGGGCCTTACAATGAGCAGTTCTTC CASSLSRLAGPYNEQFF
TRBD1 TRBJ2-7 TRBV2 TGTGCCAGCAAGGGACAGAATCTCTACGAGCAGTACTTC CASKGQNLYEQYF